One T cell receptor (beta chain) is described in this entry. The target antigen is unknown. These data are taken from a study of CD8+ T cells in alopecia areata. As for the study in general: Treated patients took oral tofacitinib at 5 to 10 mg twice daily. For 6 to 18 months, tofacitinib was taken, and 6 months off drug followed. Findings of the study overall: The study found higher clonality in lesional than normal scalp, especially in alopecia totalis/universalis.

Lesional scalp tissue (obtained by punch biopsy) and peripheral blood were collected from alopecia areata patients. RNA was extracted and reverse transcribed into cDNA as the sequencing template. Assay used: immunoSEQ multiplex PCR; TCRdb lists only in-frame clones, some missing. This table holds about 150,000 clones, under 60% found once. The V gene's germline CDR1 is SEHNR and CDR2 FQNEAQ (reference sequence). This CDR3 has 10 residues. Trimming stripped 11 bases from V and 3 bases from J, with 4 bases between. The material was CD8+ T cells sorted from blood, obtained at week 0. The V and J genes are TRBV7-9 and TRBJ2-2; the D is unclear. This receptor was obtained from a human donor with alopecia areata. For the CDR3, the DNA is TGTGCCGTCGACACCGGGGAGCTGTTTTTT. Its protein is CAVDTGELFF. Combining the CDR3 with reference TRBV7-9 and TRBJ2-2 gives the whole variable domain DTGVSQNPRHKITKRGQNVTFRCDPISEHNRLYWYRQTLGQGPEFLTYFQNEAQLEKSRLLSDRFSAERPKGSFSTLEIQRTEQGDSAMYLCAVDTGELFFGEGSRLTVL.